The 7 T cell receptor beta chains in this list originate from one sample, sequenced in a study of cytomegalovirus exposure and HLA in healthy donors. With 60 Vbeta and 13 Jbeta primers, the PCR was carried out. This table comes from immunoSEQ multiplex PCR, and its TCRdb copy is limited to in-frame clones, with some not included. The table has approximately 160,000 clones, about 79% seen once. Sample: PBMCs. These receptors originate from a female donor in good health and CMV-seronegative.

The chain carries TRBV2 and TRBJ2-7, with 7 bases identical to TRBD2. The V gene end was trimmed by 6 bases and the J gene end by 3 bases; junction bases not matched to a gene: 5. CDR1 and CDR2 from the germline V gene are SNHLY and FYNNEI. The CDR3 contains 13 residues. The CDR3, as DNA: TGTGCCAGCAGAGGGGACTACTACTACGAGCAGTACTTC. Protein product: CASRGDYYYEQYF.

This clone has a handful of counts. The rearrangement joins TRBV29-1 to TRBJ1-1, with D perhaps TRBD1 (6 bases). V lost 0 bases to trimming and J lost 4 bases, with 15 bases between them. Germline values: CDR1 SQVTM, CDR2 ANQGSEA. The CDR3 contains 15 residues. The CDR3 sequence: CSVEEGGGSGTEAFF. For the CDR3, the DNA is TGCAGCGTTGAAGAAGGGGGTGGGTCGGGCACTGAAGCTTTCTTT.

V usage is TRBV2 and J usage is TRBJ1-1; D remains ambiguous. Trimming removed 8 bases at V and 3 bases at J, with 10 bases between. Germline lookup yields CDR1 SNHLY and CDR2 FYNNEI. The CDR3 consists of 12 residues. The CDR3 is CASSHGYTEAFF. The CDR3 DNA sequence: TGTGCCAGCTCCCACGGTTACACTGAAGCTTTCTTT.

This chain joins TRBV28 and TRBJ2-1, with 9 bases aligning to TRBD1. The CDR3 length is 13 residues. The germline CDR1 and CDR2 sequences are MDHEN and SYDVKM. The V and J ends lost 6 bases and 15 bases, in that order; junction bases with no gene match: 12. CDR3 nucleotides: TGTGCCAGCAGGTTGGACAGGGGCCCCCGGCCGTTCTTC. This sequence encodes CASRLDRGPRPFF.

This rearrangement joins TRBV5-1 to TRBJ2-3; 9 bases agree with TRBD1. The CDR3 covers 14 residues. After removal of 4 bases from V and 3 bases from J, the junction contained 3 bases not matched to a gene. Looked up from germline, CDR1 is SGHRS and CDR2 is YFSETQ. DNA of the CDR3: TGCGCCAGCAGCCAAGGGACAGGGACAGATACGCAGTATTTT. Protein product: CASSQGTGTDTQYF.

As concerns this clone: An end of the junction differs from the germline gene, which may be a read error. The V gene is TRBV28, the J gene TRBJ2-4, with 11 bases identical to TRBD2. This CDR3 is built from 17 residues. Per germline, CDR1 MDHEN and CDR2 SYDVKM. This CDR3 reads CASSLLAGGGAKNSQYF. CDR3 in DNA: TGTGCCAGCAGTTTACTAGCGGGAGGCGGAGCCAAAAACAGTCAGTACTTC.

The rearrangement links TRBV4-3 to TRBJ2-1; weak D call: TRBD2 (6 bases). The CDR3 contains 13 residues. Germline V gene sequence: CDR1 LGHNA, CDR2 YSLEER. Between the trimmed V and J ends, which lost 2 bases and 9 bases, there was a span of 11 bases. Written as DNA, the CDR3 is TGCGCCAGCAGCCAATATCGGGAGTTTGAGCAGTTCTTC. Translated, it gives CASSQYREFEQFF.